Given below is one T cell receptor (beta chain) in context. The antigen is unknown. The CDR3 runs 15 residues. Trimming removed 0 bases at V and 5 bases at J, with 12 bases between. CDR1 is SGHVS, CDR2 FNYEAQ, per germline. The data derive from a study of T cell repertoires in cytomegalovirus infection. Study-wide results and caveats: Carriers of CMV and the relevant HLA type were discriminated by public TCR beta frequency.

Each CDR3 protein gets one entry after TCRdb re-called the reads with MiXCR. The sample has a few hundred thousand distinct CDR3 sequences, roughly 42% seen once. This specimen was cultured PBMCs, taken from culture after CMV antigen stimulation. The clonotype originates from a human donor in good health (CMV status not recorded). Some clones in this sample may be carry-over from other donors' samples. V is TRBV7-6 and J is TRBJ2-3, with unresolved D. CDR3 in DNA: TGTGCCAGCAGCTTAGCGCCGGCCGACGGAGATACGCAGTATTTT. Amino acid sequence: CASSLAPADGDTQYF.